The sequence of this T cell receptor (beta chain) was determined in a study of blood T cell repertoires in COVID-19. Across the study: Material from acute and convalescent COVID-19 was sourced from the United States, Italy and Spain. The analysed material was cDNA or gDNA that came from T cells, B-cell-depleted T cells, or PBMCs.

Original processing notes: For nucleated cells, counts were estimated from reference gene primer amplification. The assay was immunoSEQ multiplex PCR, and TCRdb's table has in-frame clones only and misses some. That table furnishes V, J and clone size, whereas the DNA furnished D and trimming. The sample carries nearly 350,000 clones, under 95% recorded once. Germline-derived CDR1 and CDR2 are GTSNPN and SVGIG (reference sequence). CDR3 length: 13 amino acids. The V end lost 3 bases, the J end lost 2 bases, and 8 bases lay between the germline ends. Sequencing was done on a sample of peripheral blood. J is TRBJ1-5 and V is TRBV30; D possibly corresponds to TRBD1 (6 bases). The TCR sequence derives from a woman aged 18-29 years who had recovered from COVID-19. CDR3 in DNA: TGTGCCTGGAGGGCAGGGGGCAATCAGCCCCAGCATTTT. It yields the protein CAWRAGGNQPQHF.